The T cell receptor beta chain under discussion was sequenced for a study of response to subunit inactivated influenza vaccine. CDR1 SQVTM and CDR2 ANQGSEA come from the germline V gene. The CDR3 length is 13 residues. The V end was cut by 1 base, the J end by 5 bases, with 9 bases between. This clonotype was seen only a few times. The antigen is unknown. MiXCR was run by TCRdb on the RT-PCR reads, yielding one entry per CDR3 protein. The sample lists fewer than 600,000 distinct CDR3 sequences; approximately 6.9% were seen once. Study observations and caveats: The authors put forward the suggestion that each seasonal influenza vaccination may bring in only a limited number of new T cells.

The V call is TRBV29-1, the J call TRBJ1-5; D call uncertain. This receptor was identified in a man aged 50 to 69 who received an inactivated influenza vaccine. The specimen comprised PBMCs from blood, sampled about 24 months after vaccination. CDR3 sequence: CSVEVHPDQPQHF. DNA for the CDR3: TGCAGCGTTGAAGTTCATCCGGATCAGCCCCAGCATTTT.